This T cell receptor beta chain came from a study of T cells in Graves' hyperthyroidism and ophthalmopathy (dated by TCRdb to about 2019). Regarding the complete study: Peripheral blood samples were taken at the time of initial diagnosis, prior to any treatment. TCR V-J signatures able to tell the groups apart were searched for in a discovery cohort of 100 patients, of whom 43 had Graves' ophthalmopathy and about 60 had stable Graves' hyperthyroidism. Prospective prediction of ophthalmopathy was tested in an independent validation cohort of approximately 19 hyperthyroidism patients and 17 patients who later progressed to ophthalmopathy. For training and testing, the roughly 100 patients in the discovery cohort were randomly divided in a 7:3 ratio. In addition, the study compared T-cell repertoires in thyroid tissue and in blood from six Graves' hyperthyroidism patients. Following sampling, methimazole starting at 30 mg daily was given to hyperthyroidism patients, and high-dose intravenous methylprednisolone was given to ophthalmopathy patients. The paper describes TCR Vbeta CDR3 sequencing of 135 peripheral blood samples, made up of about 40 ophthalmopathy patients, 70 to 80 hyperthyroidism patients and 17 progressor patients.

CDR3 length: 15 amino acids, cysteine to phenylalanine. Only CDR3 DNA remains: 45 bases, in frame from the first base. V is pared back by 0 bases and J by 0 bases, with 9 bases lying between the germline termini. The germline V gene specifies MGHRA as CDR1 and YSYEKL as CDR2. The TCR beta CDR3 regions were amplified from the RNA transcripts. The first round of RT-PCR for the TCR CDR3 was performed with the HTBI primer set and the Qiagen OneStep RT-PCR kit. Libraries were constructed in a second round of multiplex PCR, after which size selection and purification were performed. Paired-end sequencing of the libraries was performed with 100 bp reads on an Illumina HiSeq2000. From the authors' description of their analysis: SOAPnuke was used to process the raw data, with reads discarded if the reads contained adapters or uncalled bases, had a mean Phred below 15, or lacked an exact constant-primer or identifier match. COPE v1.2.5 was used to merge the high-quality paired reads, and each unique nucleotide sequence was defined as a clonotype. MiTCR v1.1 was used to align clonotypes to the IMGT TRBV, TRBD and TRBJ reference segments. Analysis was restricted to V-J combinations with a frequency above 0.0001, which covered roughly 99% of repertoires. The TCS score was defined as F50 (clonal expansion) divided by E x V (chaos), with BLOSUM62-based TCRdist calculated between CDR3 peptides within each V-J. Welch's t-statistics and random forest reduced just over 500 V-J features to about 13, which were used in a naive Bayes classifier (R e1071). Clones were called with MiXCR by TCRdb after fastp trimmed the public reads at Q25, and only in-frame beta chains were retained. Identical CDR3 proteins give one entry, which carries the most common genes and DNA. The V and J calls come from TCRdb's annotation, not from the publication. This sample comprises approximately 520,000 distinct CDR3 sequences, less than 25% of them detected only once. The ten largest clones take up 26% of the sample.

Stable Graves' hyperthyroidism was defined as no progression to ophthalmopathy during 18 months of follow-up. Hyperthyroidism patients were newly diagnosed, had a disease duration of under 2 months, and were aged 18 to 65 years. The study excluded patients with uncontrolled infections, other autoimmune diseases, pregnancy or lactation. Diagnoses were established on the basis of clinical symptoms, serum thyroxine and TRAb, thyroid ultrasound, and orbital computed tomography. Ficoll-Paque density gradient centrifugation was used to isolate PBMCs from about 10 ml of fresh peripheral blood. Trizol reagent was used to extract total RNA, and RNA quality was then checked on an Agilent 2100 Bioanalyzer. General findings and caveats noted by the study authors: Most expanded thyroid clonotypes (frequency above 0.001) were also detected in blood, suggesting blood repertoires may reflect thyroid immune responses. In validation, the model predicted progression to ophthalmopathy a median of 6.5 months before onset, with about 70% sensitivity and just under 75% specificity. No statistical method was used to set the sample size in advance, and investigators knew the group allocation. In cross-validation, a model built on a 13 V-J signature told ophthalmopathy apart from stable hyperthyroidism with approximately 90% sensitivity and around 83% specificity, and in testing the same model reached 80%/75%.

This clonotype was seen at least ten times. Its antigen has not been determined. The record has no base qualities; no much larger clone is one base away. Sequencing was done on a sample of blood. This clonotype was obtained from a man aged 18 to 29 with Graves' hyperthyroidism. The V and J segments used are TRBV4-1 and TRBJ2-7, with the D gene call left open. CDR3 reads: CASSQEGQASYEQYF. Read as DNA, the sequence is TGCGCCAGCAGCCAAGAGGGTCAGGCCTCCTACGAGCAGTACTTC.